The text below deals with one T cell receptor (beta chain). Its antigen is unidentified. Molecular barcoded adaptors covering alpha/delta and beta/gamma chains were used on approximately 400 ng RNA. MiXCR, run by TCRdb on the reads, gives a single entry per CDR3 protein. The sample comprises about 62,000 distinct CDR3 sequences, roughly 19% of which are singletons, and 11% rests with the top ten. This specimen comes from a study of read filtering for tumor transcriptome and immune sequencing. Study-level background: Mean patient age was roughly 70 years, range roughly 45 to 85; some 17 male, 14 female. Study findings and constraints: IR-seq captured clonotypes deeper and more reliably than RNA-seq. This fraction held mixed bone marrow immune cells after CD138-negative sorting.

V lost 6 bases to trimming and J lost 5 bases; unmatched junction nucleotides: 7. This CDR3 has 14 residues. CDR1 and CDR2 (germline): DFQATT, SNEGSKA (reference sequence). The sequence derives from a donor over 35 with multiple myeloma. The sequenced sample consisted of a population of CD138-negative cells sorted from bone marrow. The chain couples TRBV20-1 to TRBJ2-5, with 12 nucleotides matching TRBD2. Here the CDR3 reads CSAPSGGGVETQYF. CDR3 DNA: TGCAGTGCCCCTAGCGGGGGGGGGGTGGAGACCCAGTACTTC.